The rows below give T cell receptor beta chains drawn from one sample of a study of blood T cell repertoires in COVID-19. The table came from immunoSEQ multiplex PCR; TCRdb's copy has only in-frame clones and leaves some out. The sample has around 390,000 clones, about 87% seen once. Sequenced: PBMCs or T cells enriched from blood (not recorded which). All receptors derive from a woman between 45 and 65 years old who had recovered from COVID-19. Each CDR3 is given with its conserved first and last residue. The order of the fields is J gene, V gene, clone size, D gene, CDR3 protein, CDR3 DNA. A D gene is named only where the DNA matches it firmly. A row's size may be missing; if present it is once, few, many or a size class.

>TRBJ1-1|TRBV9|.|.
CASSVEGMNTEAFF
TGTGCCAGCAGCGTAGAGGGGATGAACACTGAAGCTTTCTTT
>TRBJ1-4|TRBV28|.|.
CASSSTATNEKLFF
TGTGCCAGCAGTTCCACTGCAACTAATGAAAAACTGTTTTTT
>TRBJ1-2|TRBV19|.|.
CASSGVDNYGYTF
TGTGCCAGTAGCGGAGTAGATAACTATGGCTACACCTTC
>TRBJ2-1|TRBV7-2|once|.
CASSFGPSYNEQFF
TGTGCCAGCAGCTTCGGTCCTAGCTACAATGAGCAGTTCTTC
>TRBJ2-7|TRBV7-8|once|TRBD1
CASSFNRGLYEQYF
TGTGCCAGCAGCTTTAACAGGGGCCTCTACGAGCAGTACTTC
>TRBJ1-1|TRBV9|.|.
CASSAYRQSRMNTEAFF
TGTGCCAGCAGCGCATACAGACAAAGCCGAATGAACACTGAAGCTTTCTTT
>TRBJ2-7|TRBV11-2|.|TRBD2
CASSLVGSGGFYEQYF
TGTGCCAGCAGCTTAGTGGGTAGCGGGGGATTCTACGAGCAGTACTTC
>TRBJ1-1|TRBV4-3|.|.
CASSPTYDRNTEAFF
TGCGCCAGCAGTCCTACCTACGACAGGAACACTGAAGCTTTCTTT
>TRBJ2-2|TRBV30|.|TRBD1
CAWRSKQGYGELFF
TGTGCCTGGAGGTCGAAACAGGGGTACGGGGAGCTGTTTTTT
>TRBJ1-3|TRBV27|.|.
CASSLFGDTASGNTIYF
TGTGCCAGCAGTTTATTCGGGGACACAGCTTCTGGAAACACCATATATTTT
>TRBJ1-2|TRBV2|.|.
CASSSPLVAGRRDYGYTF
TGTGCCAGCAGTTCTCCGCTCGTCGCGGGGAGAAGGGACTATGGCTACACCTTC
>TRBJ2-3|TRBV9|.|.
CASSWAGSTDTQYF
TGTGCCAGCAGCTGGGCGGGGAGCACAGATACGCAGTATTTT
>TRBJ1-2|TRBV6-5|.|.
CASGTGGYTF
TGTGCCAGCGGAACAGGAGGCTACACCTTC
>TRBJ1-5|TRBV19|few|TRBD1
CASSISRGNSNQPQHF
TGTGCCAGTAGTATTAGCAGGGGGAATAGCAATCAGCCCCAGCATTTT
>TRBJ1-4|TRBV5-1|.|.
CASSPGHTISTNEKLFF
TGCGCCAGCAGCCCAGGTCATACGATCTCGACTAATGAAAAACTGTTTTTT
>TRBJ1-3|TRBV9|.|TRBD1
CASSEDGQAGNTIYF
TGTGCCAGCAGCGAAGACGGACAGGCCGGAAACACCATATATTTT
>TRBJ2-2|TRBV6-2/TRBV6-3|.|.
CASSYGQTGELFF
TGTGCCAGCAGTTACGGACAGACCGGGGAGCTGTTTTTT
>TRBJ1-1|TRBV7-6|.|TRBD1
CASSLGTGGAGTEAFF
TGTGCCAGCAGCTTAGGAACAGGGGGCGCGGGCACTGAAGCTTTCTTT
>TRBJ2-7|TRBV5-1|few|TRBD2
CASRTSGSWEQYF
TGCGCCAGCAGGACTAGCGGGAGTTGGGAGCAGTACTTC
>TRBJ1-2|TRBV9|once|TRBD1
CASSVDRGNLWYGYTF
TGTGCCAGCAGCGTAGACAGGGGTAATTTATGGTATGGCTACACCTTC
>TRBJ1-2|TRBV12-3/TRBV12-4|once|.
CASSRDKNYGYTF
TGTGCCAGCAGTCGGGACAAAAACTATGGCTACACCTTC
>TRBJ1-5|TRBV2|.|TRBD1
CASRGRQGGQPQHF
TGTGCCAGCAGGGGGAGACAGGGGGGTCAGCCCCAGCATTTT
>TRBJ1-1|TRBV6-5|.|TRBD1
CASTQGYTEAFF
TGTGCCAGCACACAGGGGTACACTGAAGCTTTCTTT
>TRBJ2-7|TRBV14|.|TRBD2
CASSQEASGARYEQYF
TGTGCCAGCAGCCAAGAGGCTAGCGGGGCGAGATACGAGCAGTACTTC
>TRBJ1-6|TRBV5-1|once|TRBD1
CASSPGTDILPLHF
TGCGCCAGCAGCCCGGGGACAGATATTCTACCCCTCCACTTT
>TRBJ2-1|TRBV30|.|.
CAWGRVTEEQFF
TGTGCCTGGGGTCGGGTGACAGAGGAGCAGTTCTTC
>TRBJ2-7|TRBV29-1|.|TRBD1
CSVEGQGFYEQYF
TGCAGCGTTGAAGGACAGGGGTTCTACGAGCAGTACTTC
>TRBJ1-2|TRBV19|.|TRBD1
CASSKEAGGNYGYTF
TGTGCCAGTAGTAAAGAGGCAGGGGGCAACTATGGCTACACCTTC
>TRBJ2-7|TRBV7-9|few|TRBD1
CASSLPGQGAYEQYF
TGTGCCAGCAGCTTACCGGGACAGGGGGCCTACGAGCAGTACTTC
>TRBJ1-5|TRBV28|.|TRBD1
CASIQGAGQPQHF
TGTGCCAGCATCCAGGGGGCCGGTCAGCCCCAGCATTTT
>TRBJ2-1|TRBV7-9|.|.
CASRTQENNEQFF
TGTGCCAGCAGGACACAGGAGAACAATGAGCAGTTCTTC
>TRBJ2-5|TRBV9|.|TRBD2
CASSVTSGSIETQYF
TGTGCCAGCAGCGTCACTAGCGGGTCTATTGAGACCCAGTACTTC
>TRBJ2-1|TRBV5-1|.|TRBD1
CAFQTPGQGIYEQFF
TGCGCCTTCCAAACTCCGGGACAGGGAATATATGAGCAGTTCTTC
>TRBJ1-3|TRBV19|.|.
CASSSPSTASGNTIYF
TGTGCCAGTAGTAGTCCCAGCACAGCCTCTGGAAACACCATATATTTT
>TRBJ1-2|TRBV11-2|.|.
CASSAEVTGSGYTF
TGTGCCAGCAGCGCAGAGGTAACAGGGTCGGGCTACACCTTC
>TRBJ1-6|TRBV6-6|once|TRBD1
CASSYFKTGFGSPLHF
TGTGCCAGCAGTTACTTTAAGACAGGGTTTGGGTCACCCCTCCACTTT
>TRBJ1-3|TRBV4-3|.|.
CASSQDFGGVGNTIYF
TGCGCCAGCAGCCAAGATTTTGGGGGGGTCGGAAACACCATATATTTT
>TRBJ2-6|TRBV7-2|.|.
CASSLVLGGANVLTF
TGTGCCAGCAGCTTGGTTCTTGGCGGGGCCAACGTCCTGACTTTC
>TRBJ2-1|TRBV7-9|once|TRBD1
CASSLGQGSYNEQFF
TGTGCCAGCAGCTTAGGACAGGGCTCCTACAATGAGCAGTTCTTC
>TRBJ2-7|TRBV3-1/TRBV3-2|.|.
CASSQLTGEQYF
TGTGCCAGCAGCCAACTCACGGGCGAGCAGTACTTC
>TRBJ1-1|TRBV11-2|.|TRBD1
CASSAQQGPRGVAFF
TGTGCCAGCAGCGCGCAACAGGGGCCCCGTGGCGTGGCTTTCTTT
>TRBJ1-1|TRBV9|.|.
CASSVGGEAEAFF
TGTGCCAGCAGCGTTGGTGGGGAGGCTGAAGCTTTCTTT
>TRBJ1-1|TRBV6-1|.|.
CASSERAGVTEAFF
TGTGCCAGCAGTGAAAGAGCAGGGGTAACTGAAGCTTTCTTT
>TRBJ2-1|TRBV3-1/TRBV3-2|.|TRBD2
CASSGLAGNEQFF
TGTGCCAGCAGTGGGCTAGCGGGGAATGAGCAGTTCTTC
>TRBJ1-5|TRBV28|.|TRBD1
CASSGTGFNQPQHF
TGTGCCAGCAGCGGGACAGGCTTCAATCAGCCCCAGCATTTT
>TRBJ1-1|TRBV12-3/TRBV12-4|.|.
CASIDSTGTEAFF
TGTGCCAGCATCGATTCTACCGGTACTGAAGCTTTCTTT
>TRBJ1-2|TRBV5-5|.|TRBD1
CASSLDRGAGLGYGYTF
TGTGCCAGCAGCTTGGACAGGGGCGCCGGCCTTGGCTATGGCTACACCTTC
>TRBJ1-5|TRBV28|few|.
CASSRQAYSNQPQHF
TGTGCCAGTTCTCGACAGGCTTATAGCAATCAGCCCCAGCATTTT
>TRBJ2-4|TRBV5-6|.|TRBD2
CASSLGAGGGPRNIQYF
TGTGCCAGCAGCTTGGGTGCGGGCGGGGGGCCGAGAAACATTCAGTACTTC
>TRBJ1-2|TRBV5-8|.|.
CASSSARNYGYTF
TGTGCCAGCAGCTCCGCGAGAAACTATGGCTACACCTTC
>TRBJ2-7|TRBV12-3/TRBV12-4|.|.
CASSAQGYEQYF
TGTGCCAGCAGTGCGCAGGGCTACGAGCAGTACTTC
>TRBJ2-5|TRBV18|.|TRBD1
CASSPRDREAQYF
TGTGCCAGCTCACCCCGGGACAGGGAGGCCCAGTACTTC